This is a list of T cell receptor beta chains from one sample in a study of beta chain features in type 1 diabetes. Generated by immunoSEQ multiplex PCR, the TCRdb table keeps only in-frame clones and is missing some. This sample has over 200,000 clones; 11% occur once, and the top ten carry about 0.018%. The sequencing input was naive CD4+ T cells from blood. These receptors were taken from a man aged 25 to 40 with type 1 diabetes. Each CDR3 is given with its conserved first and last residue. D genes are given only for firm matches. Some rows have no size entry. The others give once, few or many, or a class for an expanded clone.

TGCGCCAGCAGCCTAATAGGGACAGAAGAAGAGACCCAGTACTTC	CASSLIGTEEETQYF	-	TRBD1	TRBV5-1	TRBJ2-5
TGCGCCAGCAGCCAAGGGTCCGCGGGGCACTACGAGCAGTACTTC	CASSQGSAGHYEQYF	-	-	TRBV4-3	TRBJ2-7
TGTGCCAGCAGCTCGACAGGGATACATGGCTACACCTTC	CASSSTGIHGYTF	few	TRBD1	TRBV7-2	TRBJ1-2
TGCGCCAGCAGCCAGAGGCAGAGGGAGGAAAAACTGTTTTTT	CASSQRQREEKLFF	-	-	TRBV4-1	TRBJ1-4
TGTGCCAGCTCACCGGGGACATCCTACGAGCAGTACTTC	CASSPGTSYEQYF	-	-	TRBV18	TRBJ2-7
TGTGCCAGCAGTAAGGACAGCTTCTACGAGCAGTACTTC	CASSKDSFYEQYF	few	-	TRBV2	TRBJ2-7
TGTGCCAGCTCACCACCACAGGGAACTGAAGCTTTCTTT	CASSPPQGTEAFF	-	-	TRBV18	TRBJ1-1
TGTGCCAGCAGTGACCCCGAAGAGACCCAGTACTTC	CASSDPEETQYF	few	-	TRBV25-1	TRBJ2-5
TGCAGTGCTAGGGGGGGGCATGAGCAGTTCTTC	CSARGGHEQFF	-	-	TRBV20-1	TRBJ2-1
TGTGCCAGTAGTATAGTTGGCAGCTCCTACGAGCAGTACTTC	CASSIVGSSYEQYF	few	-	TRBV19	TRBJ2-7
TGTGCCAGCGGCCAGGGGCTTAAAGAGCCCCAGCATTTT	CASGQGLKEPQHF	-	-	TRBV7-8	TRBJ1-5
TGTGCCAGCAGCACTGGACAGGGGAACACTGAAGCTTTCTTT	CASSTGQGNTEAFF	-	TRBD1	TRBV7-9	TRBJ1-1
TGCGCCAGCGGACTAGCGGGGCCGAAAGCCGGATACAATGAGCAGTTCTTC	CASGLAGPKAGYNEQFF	few	TRBD2	TRBV5-1	TRBJ2-1
TGTGCCAGCAGCTTGTTGCGGAGCCCGGAAGCTTTCTTT	CASSLLRSPEAFF	few	-	TRBV11-2	TRBJ1-1
TGCAGTGCCCTGGGACTGCGCGAAGCTTTCTTT	CSALGLREAFF	few	-	TRBV20-1	TRBJ1-1
TGTGCCAGCCTACAGGGAGACAACACCGGGGAGCTGTTTTTT	CASLQGDNTGELFF	-	-	TRBV4-2	TRBJ2-2
TGTGCCAGCAGTGAAGTCGGCTCTGGGGCCAACGTCCTGACTTTC	CASSEVGSGANVLTF	-	-	TRBV2	TRBJ2-6
TGTGCCAGCAGCCAGAGTCTAGCGGGGGAGGGTGAGCAGTACTTC	CASSQSLAGEGEQYF	few	TRBD2	TRBV7-2	TRBJ2-7
TGTGCCTGGAGTCAATCCCCGGCCGGGTTTAATGAAAAACTGTTTTTT	CAWSQSPAGFNEKLFF	few	-	TRBV30	TRBJ1-4
TGCGCCAGCAGCGGCTCGAGGAATGGCTACACCTTC	CASSGSRNGYTF	few	-	TRBV4-3	TRBJ1-2
TGTGCCAGCAGCGTCGGACAGGCTCAGGAGACCCAGTACTTC	CASSVGQAQETQYF	-	TRBD1	TRBV9	TRBJ2-5
TGTGCCAGCAGCTTGTATCACTATGGCTACACCTTC	CASSLYHYGYTF	-	-	TRBV5-4	TRBJ1-2
TGTGCCAGCAGCTCTTTCTACCATAGCACAGATACGCAGTATTTT	CASSSFYHSTDTQYF	-	-	TRBV7-9	TRBJ2-3
TGTGCCAGCAGGCCTAGCGGGGGGTACGAGCAGTACTTC	CASRPSGGYEQYF	-	TRBD2	TRBV27	TRBJ2-7
TGTGCCAGCAGCTTCGGACAGGTGGCCTACGAGCAGTACTTC	CASSFGQVAYEQYF	few	TRBD1	TRBV5-4	TRBJ2-7
TGTGCCAGCAGTGAATCTATTAGCGGGGTCGACCCAGATACGCAGTATTTT	CASSESISGVDPDTQYF	-	TRBD2	TRBV25-1	TRBJ2-3
TGTGCCAGCAGCGGGACTAGCGGGGGATCGGAGACCCAGTACTTC	CASSGTSGGSETQYF	few	TRBD2	TRBV2	TRBJ2-5
TGTGCCAGCAGCTACGCGGCTAGCGGGGATACGCAGTATTTT	CASSYAASGDTQYF	few	TRBD2	TRBV7-3	TRBJ2-3
TGTGCCAGCGCTGCCGGACAGAATGAAAAACTGTTTTTT	CASAAGQNEKLFF	few	-	TRBV28	TRBJ1-4
TGCGCCAGCAGCTCGACTGGCGGAGTACAAGAGACCCAGTACTTC	CASSSTGGVQETQYF	few	-	TRBV5-1	TRBJ2-5
TGTGCCAGCGGCAGGGGAGAAAAACTGTTTTTT	CASGRGEKLFF	few	-	TRBV6-5	TRBJ1-4
TGCAGCGTTGGGAGGACTAGCGCCTCCCCAGATACGCAGTATTTT	CSVGRTSASPDTQYF	-	TRBD2	TRBV29-1	TRBJ2-3
TGCAGCGTTGAAGCGCGTGGGACAGGGAGAAACTATGGCTACACCTTC	CSVEARGTGRNYGYTF	few	TRBD1	TRBV29-1	TRBJ1-2
TGCGCCAGCAGCCAAGGGACAGGGTCTAACTACGAGCAGTACTTC	CASSQGTGSNYEQYF	-	TRBD1	TRBV4-3	TRBJ2-7
TGCAGCACAACCGGGACTAGCGGGGGGGCCCGGGATACGCAGTATTTT	CSTTGTSGGARDTQYF	-	TRBD2	TRBV29-1	TRBJ2-3
TGTGCCAGTAGTAATCAGGGGACCGGGGAGCTGTTTTTT	CASSNQGTGELFF	-	-	TRBV19	TRBJ2-2
TGTGCCAGCAGTTCACCGGGACATGTTTCACCCCTCCACTTT	CASSSPGHVSPLHF	few	-	TRBV27	TRBJ1-6
TGCGCCAGCAGTGACGCGGGTCGGGAGACCCAGTACTTC	CASSDAGRETQYF	few	-	TRBV10-2	TRBJ2-5
TGTGCCAGCAGTTCGGGCGTCGGGGGGGTCGTCTACGAGCAGTACTTC	CASSSGVGGVVYEQYF	-	TRBD2	TRBV11-2	TRBJ2-7
TGTGCCAGCAGCCCTAGCGGGGCCGACTACAATGAGCAGTTCTTC	CASSPSGADYNEQFF	-	TRBD2	TRBV28	TRBJ2-1
TGCGCCAGCAGCCAAGAGGTGGTGGCAACCAACTATGGCTACACCTTC	CASSQEVVATNYGYTF	few	-	TRBV4-3	TRBJ1-2
TGTGCTAGCAGTTCGGGACAGGGACCCTACGAGCAGTACTTC	CASSSGQGPYEQYF	few	TRBD1	TRBV7-7	TRBJ2-7
TGTGCCAGCAGTGGGCTAGCGGGTGAGACCCAGTACTTC	CASSGLAGETQYF	-	TRBD2	TRBV2	TRBJ2-5
TGCGCCAGCAGCTTGCTAGATCGGCGTGAGACCCAGTACTTC	CASSLLDRRETQYF	-	-	TRBV5-1	TRBJ2-5
TGTGCCAGTAGTGATCGTCGGGACAGACTCGGGGATGAGCAGTTCTTC	CASSDRRDRLGDEQFF	-	TRBD1	TRBV19	TRBJ2-1
TGTGCCAGCGGACTGGGACAACTAGGGAGCACCGGGGAGCTGTTTTTT	CASGLGQLGSTGELFF	few	-	TRBV25-1	TRBJ2-2
TGTGCCAGCAGCCTCACAGATTTGAGCTACGAGCAGTACTTC	CASSLTDLSYEQYF	few	-	TRBV7-2	TRBJ2-7
TGTGCCAGCTCATTCTCCGAGACAGGGGGCACAGATACGCAGTATTTT	CASSFSETGGTDTQYF	-	TRBD1	TRBV18	TRBJ2-3
TGCAGTGCTGGACAGGTCACTGAAGCTTTCTTT	CSAGQVTEAFF	-	TRBD1	TRBV20-1	TRBJ1-1
TGCGCCAGCAGCTTGATAGGGGGGGCCACCACAGATACGCAGTATTTT	CASSLIGGATTDTQYF	few	-	TRBV5-1	TRBJ2-3
TGTGCCATCAGTGAGAGGGGTGTCGGGGAGCTGTTTTTT	CAISERGVGELFF	-	-	TRBV10-3	TRBJ2-2
TGTGCCAGCAGTGAAGCTCCCTACAGCCCTGGGGCCAACGTCCTGACTTTC	CASSEAPYSPGANVLTF	few	-	TRBV2	TRBJ2-6
TGTGCCAGCAGCCAAGATTTCGGGTCAGGGTCCTATAATTCACCCCTCCACTTT	CASSQDFGSGSYNSPLHF	few	-	TRBV14	TRBJ1-6
TGTGCCATCAAACGGGACAGGGGGTCGAACACTGAAGCTTTCTTT	CAIKRDRGSNTEAFF	few	TRBD1	TRBV10-3	TRBJ1-1
TGCAGCGTTGAAAAGGGGGCGATTGAGCAGTTCTTC	CSVEKGAIEQFF	few	TRBD1	TRBV29-1	TRBJ2-1
TGTGCCAGCAGGAAACAGGGGAGCTCCTACGAGCAGTACTTC	CASRKQGSSYEQYF	-	TRBD1	TRBV11-2	TRBJ2-7